This entry is about one T cell receptor (beta chain). These data come from a study of control samples from healthy donors and cancer patients. Measured with immunoSEQ multiplex PCR; TCRdb has only the in-frame clones, and not every one. The sample has 75,000 to 95,000 clones, just over 90% seen once; the top ten hold 3% to 4.5%. The sample was blood. The receptor's source is a woman younger than 35 in good health.

CDR3 in DNA: TGTGCCAGCAGCTCCTGGAGCGGGTACGAGCAGTACTTC. It codes for CASSSWSGYEQYF. The chain is built from TRBV5-6 and TRBJ2-7; a weak D match, TRBD2 (6 bases). This CDR3 spans 13 amino acids. Trimming stripped 3 bases from V and 4 bases from J, with 11 bases between. Germline values: CDR1 SGHDT, CDR2 YYEEEE.